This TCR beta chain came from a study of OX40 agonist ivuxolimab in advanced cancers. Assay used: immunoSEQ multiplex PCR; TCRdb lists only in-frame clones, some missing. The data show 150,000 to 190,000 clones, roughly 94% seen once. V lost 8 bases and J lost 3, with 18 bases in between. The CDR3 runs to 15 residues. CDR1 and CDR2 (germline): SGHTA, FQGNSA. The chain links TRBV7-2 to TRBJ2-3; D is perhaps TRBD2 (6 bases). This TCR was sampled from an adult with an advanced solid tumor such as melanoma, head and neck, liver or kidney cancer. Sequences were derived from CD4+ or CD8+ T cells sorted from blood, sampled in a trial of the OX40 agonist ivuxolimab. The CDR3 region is CASRIGPGETDTQYF. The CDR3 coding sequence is TGTGCCAGCCGCATCGGGCCGGGGGAGACAGATACGCAGTATTTT. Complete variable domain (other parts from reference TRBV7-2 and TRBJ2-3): GAGVSQSPSNKVTEKGKDVELRCDPISGHTALYWYRQSLGQGLEFLIYFQGNSAPDKSGLPSDRFSAERTGGSVSTLTIQRTQQEDSAVYLCASRIGPGETDTQYFGPGTRLTVL.